This TCR beta chain came from a study of shared clonotypes between healthy human individuals. Study information: Donor ages ranged 18 to 49 years: a couple of women, three men.

This table comes from immunoSEQ multiplex PCR, and its TCRdb copy is limited to in-frame clones, with some not included. The table lists approximately 1,000,000 clones, 60% to 80% of them singletons. The germline V gene encodes CDR1 GTSNPN and CDR2 SVGIG (reference sequence). The CDR3 has 12 residues. V dropped 7 bases and J dropped 4 bases, with 14 bases sitting between them. Splitting of CD4+ cells produced CD45RA+ naive and CD45RA-negative memory subsets. Details on this clone: The antigen remains unidentified.

Overall study findings and caveats: The study generally estimated greater richness for naive than memory subsets.

This receptor was taken from a man between 18 and 35 years old in good health. Some clones in this sample may be carry-over from other donors' samples. The chain combines TRBV30 with TRBJ2-7; D is possibly TRBD1 (6 bases). The sample taken for sequencing was memory CD4+ T cells from PBMCs. Subset: CD45RA-negative fraction. CDR3 sequence: CASTGHGYEQYF. The DNA of the CDR3 is TGTGCCTCAACGGGACATGGGTACGAGCAGTACTTC.